The 9 T cell receptor beta chains below all came from one sample that was sequenced in a study of blood T cell repertoires in COVID-19. This table comes from immunoSEQ multiplex PCR, and its TCRdb copy is limited to in-frame clones, with some not included. Among roughly 200,000 clones listed, about 90% were seen once. Sequencing used peripheral blood. The receptor source for this set is a man aged 50-60 years with acute or convalescent COVID-19.

The gene calls are TRBV5-5 and TRBJ1-6, with 7 bases that match TRBD1. CDR3 length equals 16 residues. The V segment lost 2 bases and the J segment 3 bases; nucleotides outside the gene matches: 5. Germline values: CDR1 SGHKS, CDR2 YYEKEE (reference sequence). The CDR3 DNA reads TGTGCCAGCAGCTTACCGGGACAGCTCTATAATTCACCCCTCCACTTT. This codes for CASSLPGQLYNSPLHF.

Written as DNA, the CDR3 is TGTGCCAGCAGTTCCGACTATAACTCTGGAAACACCATATATTTT. As protein: CASSSDYNSGNTIYF. This chain connects TRBV27 to TRBJ1-3; no clear D gene. Germline V gene lookup returns CDR1 MNHEY and CDR2 SMNVEV (reference sequence). The CDR3 length is 15 residues. Trimming took 4 bases from V and 0 from J, leaving 10 bases between them.

This chain connects TRBV30 to TRBJ1-4; 7 nucleotides align to TRBD1. The CDR3 has 16 residues. V lost 1 base to trimming and J lost 1 base; unmatched junction nucleotides: 6. Germline V lookup: CDR1 GTSNPN, CDR2 SVGIG (reference sequence). The CDR3 loop reads CAWSGQAGGTNEKLFF. CDR3 sequence (DNA): TGTGCCTGGAGTGGGCAGGCAGGGGGAACTAATGAAAAACTGTTTTTT.

V usage is TRBV7-2 and J usage is TRBJ2-7; 8 nucleotides align to TRBD2. The CDR3 has 16 residues. Germline CDR1 SGHTA, CDR2 FQGNSA. After removal of 0 bases from V and 3 bases from J, the junction contained 7 bases not matched to a gene. This CDR3 is CASSLAGTGGVYEQYF. Written as DNA, the CDR3 is TGTGCCAGCAGCTTAGCCGGAACGGGAGGGGTCTACGAGCAGTACTTC.

This chain joins TRBV20-1 and TRBJ2-3; tentative D call: TRBD1 (6 bases). V gave up 3 bases and J gave up 1 base, with 14 bases separating them. Germline V gives CDR1 DFQATT, CDR2 SNEGSKA (reference sequence). The CDR3 runs 15 residues. Here the CDR3 DNA reads TGCAGTGCTAGTGGGGGCTCGGAACGCACAGATACGCAGTATTTT. Protein sequence: CSASGGSERTDTQYF.

The CDR3 reads CASSSSGHSNQPQHF. The CDR3 coding sequence is TGTGCCAGCAGTAGTTCAGGGCACAGCAATCAGCCCCAGCATTTT. This chain links TRBV28 with TRBJ1-5, with a tentative D call TRBD1 (5 bases). CDR1 and CDR2 (germline): MDHEN, SYDVKM. V lost 5 bases to trimming and J lost 1 base, with 12 bases between them. The CDR3 is made up of 15 amino acids.

The J gene is TRBJ2-1, the V gene TRBV7-2; TRBD2 is a possible D gene (6 bases). Germline V lookup: CDR1 SGHTA, CDR2 FQGNSA. The CDR3 sequence is 15 residues long. Trimming took off 5 bases at V and 1 base at J, with 12 bases between the two ends. CDR3 residues: CASSPRRASYNEQFF. DNA for the CDR3: TGTGCCAGCAGCCCGAGGAGGGCGTCCTACAATGAGCAGTTCTTC.

V and J are TRBV24-1 and TRBJ2-2; 10 bases line up with TRBD2. V shed 7 bases, J shed 4 bases, and the junction held 2 bases outside the gene matches. The CDR3 consists of 14 residues. Germline V gene sequence: CDR1 KGHDR, CDR2 SFDVKD. Here the CDR3 DNA reads TGTGCCACCAGAGGGACTAGCGCCACCGGGGAGCTGTTTTTT. It is translated as CATRGTSATGELFF.

The count of this clone is one. The V and J genes are TRBV20-1 and TRBJ2-3; possibly TRBD1 for D (5 bases). Germline-derived CDR1 and CDR2 are DFQATT and SNEGSKA (reference sequence). This CDR3 region has 11 residues. The ends were cut back, 4 bases at V and 6 bases at J, with 8 bases in the middle. Here the CDR3 reads CSAKGYDTQYF. DNA of the CDR3: TGCAGTGCTAAGGGGTATGATACGCAGTATTTT.